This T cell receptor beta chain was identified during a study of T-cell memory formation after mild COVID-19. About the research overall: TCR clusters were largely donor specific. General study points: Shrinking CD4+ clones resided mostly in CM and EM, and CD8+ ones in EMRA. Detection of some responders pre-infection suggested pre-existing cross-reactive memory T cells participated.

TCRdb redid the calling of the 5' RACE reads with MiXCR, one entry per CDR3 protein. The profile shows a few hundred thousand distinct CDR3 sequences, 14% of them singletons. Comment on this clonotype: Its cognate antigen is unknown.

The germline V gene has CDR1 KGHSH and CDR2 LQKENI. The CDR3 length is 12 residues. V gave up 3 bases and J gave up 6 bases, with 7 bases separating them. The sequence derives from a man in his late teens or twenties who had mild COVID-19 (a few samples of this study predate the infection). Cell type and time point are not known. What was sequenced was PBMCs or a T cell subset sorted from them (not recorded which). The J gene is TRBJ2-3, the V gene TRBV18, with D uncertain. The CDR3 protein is CASSPPMDTQYF. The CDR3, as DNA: TGTGCCAGCTCACCCCCGATGGATACGCAGTATTTT.